The 30 T cell receptor beta chains below all came from one sample that was sequenced in a study of blood T cell repertoires in COVID-19. Assay used: immunoSEQ multiplex PCR; TCRdb lists only in-frame clones, some missing. The data show about 36,000 clones, approximately 80% seen once. The sequencing sample was made of peripheral blood. Receptor source: a man aged 55 to 70 with active COVID-19.

The chain couples TRBV19 to TRBJ1-1; D might be TRBD1 (5 bases). Germline-derived CDR1 and CDR2 are LNHDA and SQIVND (reference sequence). V lost 4 bases and J lost 7, with 13 bases in between. CDR3 length equals 13 residues. CDR3 residues: CASSRGEHGEAFF. CDR3 DNA: TGTGCCAGTAGTAGGGGGGAACATGGTGAAGCTTTCTTT.

The V call is TRBV10-3, the J call TRBJ1-2; the D gene is possibly TRBD1 (5 bases). Trimming pared 11 bases from V and 4 bases from J, leaving 17 bases between. Germline V gene data show CDR1 as ENHRY and CDR2 as SYGVKD. CDR3 length: 13 residues. CDR3: CAGGEGLIYGYTF. The DNA for the CDR3 is TGTGCCGGGGGGGAAGGGCTCATCTATGGCTACACCTTC.

The chain combines TRBV7-8 with TRBJ2-6, with TRBD1 identical over 7 bases. This CDR3 has 18 amino acids. With V trimmed by 4 bases and J by 0 bases, 9 bases remained unmatched. CDR1 and CDR2 (germline): SGHVS, FQNEAQ. In DNA, the CDR3 is TGTGCCAGCAGCTCAGGGACAGCTCCGACCTCTGGGGCCAACGTCCTGACTTTC. Translated: CASSSGTAPTSGANVLTF.

The rearrangement joins TRBV3-1 (or the pseudogene TRBV3-2) to TRBJ2-1; D might be TRBD2 (7 bases). The CDR3 spans 18 residues. Looked up from germline, CDR1 is LGHDT and CDR2 is YNNKEL (reference sequence). V was cut by 3 bases and J by 6 bases, with 24 bases left in between. The DNA for the CDR3 is TGTGCCAGCAGCCATCCGTGTCGGAGCCGGGGGGCCTTCAATGAGCAGTTCTTC. It encodes CASSHPCRSRGAFNEQFF.

The gene calls are TRBV27 and TRBJ1-3; no firm D call. Germline CDR1 is MNHEY and CDR2 is SMNVEV (reference sequence). V lost 11 bases and J 2 bases, leaving 16 bases between the germline ends. The CDR3 is 14 residues long. CDR3: CAGSGAVPGNTIYF. The CDR3 nucleotides are TGTGCCGGGTCGGGAGCGGTACCTGGAAACACCATATATTTT.

This clone was observed a single time. The rearrangement joins TRBV6-5 to TRBJ2-1; 7 bases fit TRBD2. CDR3 size: 13 residues. The ends lost 6 bases at V and 6 bases at J; junction bases unmatched: 5. CDR1 is MNHEY and CDR2 is SVGAGI in the germline V gene. CDR3 loop: CASRPPGGNEQFF. Here the CDR3 DNA reads TGTGCCAGCAGACCCCCGGGGGGCAATGAGCAGTTCTTC.

This clone was detected once. The chain is built from TRBV2 and TRBJ2-7; 7 nucleotides match TRBD2. After removal of 6 bases from V and 3 bases from J, the junction contained 8 bases not matched to a gene. The CDR3 length is 14 residues. Looked up from germline, CDR1 is SNHLY and CDR2 is FYNNEI. In DNA form, the CDR3 reads TGTGCCAGCAGGAGGGAGGGGTTCGGCTACGAGCAGTACTTC. This codes for CASRREGFGYEQYF. The whole variable domain, remainder taken from reference TRBV2 and TRBJ2-7, is EPEVTQTPSHQVTQMGQEVILRCVPISNHLYFYWYRQILGQKVEFLVSFYNNEISEKSEIFDDQFSVERPDGSNFTLKIRSTKLEDSAMYFCASRREGFGYEQYFGPGTRLTVT.

V gene TRBV6-5 combines with J gene TRBJ1-2; 7 nucleotides match TRBD1. The CDR3 consists of 15 residues. CDR1 MNHEY and CDR2 SVGAGI come from the germline V gene. J gave up 7 bases and V 6 bases, and 14 bases lay outside the gene matches. CDR3 loop: CASRDDLRQGSGYTF. The CDR3 nucleotides read TGTGCCAGCAGGGACGACTTGCGACAGGGTAGTGGCTACACCTTC.

This clone is judged medium-sized (0.01 to 0.1%). This sequence joins TRBV19 and TRBJ1-5, with D tentatively TRBD1 (6 bases). CDR1 and CDR2 (germline): LNHDA, SQIVND (reference sequence). Trimming stripped 7 bases from V and 5 bases from J, with 18 bases between. The CDR3 spans 15 residues. The CDR3 DNA sequence: TGTGCCAGTAAAGACCTGACAGGAAGCTATCAGCCCCAGCATTTT. Translation gives CASKDLTGSYQPQHF.

This clone has only a few counts. The chain recombines TRBV2 with TRBJ2-7; D remains unclear. The germline V and J ends were trimmed by 6 bases and 10 bases, with 13 bases remaining between them. Germline V CDR1 and CDR2: SNHLY, FYNNEI. This CDR3 has 11 residues. CDR3 amino acids: CASRDRRVQYF. Here the CDR3 DNA reads TGTGCCAGCAGAGATAGACGGGTACAGTACTTC.

The chain is built from TRBV19 and TRBJ1-1; tentatively, D is TRBD1 (5 bases). Germline lookup yields CDR1 LNHDA and CDR2 SQIVND (reference sequence). CDR3 size: 15 residues. The V gene lost 3 bases and the J gene lost 4 bases, with 15 bases spanning the gap. CDR3 sequence (DNA): TGTGCCAGTAGTATTCTGGGGCAGACCGGCACTGAAGCTTTCTTT. This codes for CASSILGQTGTEAFF. Based on the CDR3 plus reference TRBV19 and TRBJ1-1, the full variable domain is DGGITQSPKYLFRKEGQNVTLSCEQNLNHDAMYWYRQDPGQGLRLIYYSQIVNDFQKGDIAEGYSVSREKKESFPLTVTSAQKNPTAFYLCASSILGQTGTEAFFGQGTRLTVV.

The chain is built from TRBV6-1 and TRBJ2-7; 7 nucleotides match TRBD1. The CDR3 totals 15 residues. The V gene end was trimmed by 8 bases and the J gene end by 3 bases; junction bases not matched to a gene: 13. The V gene's germline CDR1 is MNHNS and CDR2 SASEGT. The CDR3 coding sequence is TGTGCCAGCGGTCCCTGGCAGGGGGTAATCTACGAGCAGTACTTC. As protein: CASGPWQGVIYEQYF.

The CDR3 region is CASSELRGETQYF. For the CDR3, the DNA is TGTGCCAGCAGTGAACTTCGGGGGGAGACCCAGTACTTC. This chain joins TRBV6-1 and TRBJ2-5; possibly TRBD2 for D (6 bases). Deletions cut 2 bases from V and 5 bases from J, with 9 bases between. Germline V gene sequence: CDR1 MNHNS, CDR2 SASEGT. The CDR3 totals 13 residues.

The V and J genes are TRBV5-1 and TRBJ1-6, with no clear D. Trimming removed 1 base from V and 9 bases from J, with 11 bases in between. CDR3 length: 14 residues. In germline, CDR1 is SGHRS, CDR2 YFSETQ. CDR3: CASSLPGAGSPLHF. Written as DNA, the CDR3 is TGCGCCAGCAGCTTGCCGGGAGCGGGTTCACCCCTCCACTTT.

The V call is TRBV5-1, the J call TRBJ1-1, with TRBD1 matching over 7 bases. CDR3 length equals 15 residues. Germline values: CDR1 SGHRS, CDR2 YFSETQ. The V segment lost 2 bases and the J segment 1 base; nucleotides outside the gene matches: 5. CDR3 DNA sequence: TGCGCCAGCAGCTTAGGGACAGATACGAACACTGAAGCTTTCTTT. This translates into CASSLGTDTNTEAFF.

This rearrangement joins TRBV19 to TRBJ1-5; 12 bases match TRBD1. Germline CDR1 LNHDA, CDR2 SQIVND (reference sequence). CDR3 length: 16 amino acids. Germline trimming cut 0 bases from V and 6 bases from J; bases unmatched to any gene: 3. The chain's CDR3 is CASSIDGTGGSQPQHF. In nucleotides, the CDR3 is TGTGCCAGTAGTATAGACGGGACAGGGGGCTCTCAGCCCCAGCATTTT.

The chain joins TRBV20-1 to TRBJ1-2; TRBD1 might be the D (6 bases). Germline V gene data show CDR1 as DFQATT and CDR2 as SNEGSKA (reference sequence). The CDR3 contains 12 residues. Deletions cut 3 bases from V and 5 bases from J, with 10 bases between. CDR3 loop: CSASGRGYGYTF. The CDR3 region has the DNA TGCAGTGCTAGTGGCAGGGGTTATGGCTACACCTTC.

The chain couples TRBV4-1 to TRBJ1-5; weak D call: TRBD1 (6 bases). This CDR3 spans 15 amino acids. The germline gives CDR1 MGHRA, CDR2 YSYEKL. V was cut by 0 bases and J by 7 bases, with 13 bases left in between. CDR3 sequence reads: CASSQDGKGGQPQHF. CDR3 coding DNA: TGCGCCAGCAGCCAAGACGGTAAGGGGGGGCAGCCCCAGCATTTT.

The rearrangement links TRBV3-1 (or the pseudogene TRBV3-2) to TRBJ2-3, with 11 bases fitting TRBD1. This CDR3 is 15 amino acids long. Per germline, CDR1 LGHDT and CDR2 YNNKEL (reference sequence). V lost 3 bases to trimming and J lost 9 bases; unmatched junction nucleotides: 8. Here the CDR3 DNA reads TGTGCCAGCAGCCAGGGACAGGGGGGACGGGGAACGCAGTATTTT. Amino acid sequence: CASSQGQGGRGTQYF.

The CDR3 DNA is TGCGCCAGCAGCTTGGGAGCGGGAGTGACCGGGGAGCTGTTTTTT. Protein sequence: CASSLGAGVTGELFF. The V and J genes are TRBV5-1 and TRBJ2-2; TRBD2 matches at 8 bases. The CDR3 is made up of 15 amino acids. Germline V gene sequence: CDR1 SGHRS, CDR2 YFSETQ. J lost 5 bases, V lost 0 bases, and 3 bases had no gene match.

This clone occurred once. This chain links TRBV6-4 with TRBJ2-3; TRBD2 matches 7 bases. There are 16 residues in the CDR3. Germline V gene lookup returns CDR1 MRHNA and CDR2 SNTAGT. The ends lost 7 bases at V and 4 bases at J; junction bases unmatched: 14. CDR3 bases: TGTGCCAGCACTCCCCGGGGCGGGGAGGGTCCAGATACGCAGTATTTT. Its translation is CASTPRGGEGPDTQYF.

This clone is a singleton in its sample. This chain uses TRBV7-2 with TRBJ2-4; D is uncertain. V was shortened by 1 base and J by 12 bases, with 16 bases between the two germline ends. Germline-derived CDR1 and CDR2 are SGHTA and FQGNSA. The CDR3 totals 14 residues. The CDR3 region has the DNA TGTGCCAGCAGCTTAGTAGAACGCCCCCCCGATCAGTACTTC. Protein product: CASSLVERPPDQYF.

The chain employs TRBV4-3 and TRBJ1-1; D remains ambiguous. CDR1 LGHNA and CDR2 YSLEER come from the germline V gene. The CDR3 loop spans 15 amino acids. V dropped 1 base and J dropped 1 base, with 10 bases sitting between them. The CDR3 sequence is CASSQGIAGNTEAFF. Written as DNA, the CDR3 is TGCGCCAGCAGCCAAGGAATCGCGGGGAACACTGAAGCTTTCTTT.

This chain connects TRBV15 to TRBJ1-5; D is uncertain. V lost 5 bases, J lost 9 bases, and 11 bases lay in between. The V gene's germline CDR1 is LNHNV and CDR2 YYDKDF (reference sequence). This CDR3 has 12 residues. CDR3: CATSPEGWPQHF. The DNA of the CDR3 is TGTGCCACCAGCCCCGAGGGTTGGCCCCAGCATTTT.

This chain joins TRBV29-1 and TRBJ2-7; tentatively, D is TRBD2 (5 bases). Per germline, CDR1 SQVTM and CDR2 ANQGSEA. The length of the CDR3 is 11 residues. The V and J ends lost 4 bases and 6 bases respectively, with 10 bases between them. The CDR3 region has the DNA TGCAGCGTTGGAGGAGGATTCGAGCAGTACTTC. It codes for CSVGGGFEQYF.

This chain connects TRBV5-4 to TRBJ2-7; 11 bases map to TRBD2. J lost 7 bases, V lost 4 bases, and 7 bases had no gene match. The CDR3 has 14 residues. Looked up from germline, CDR1 is SGHNT and CDR2 is YYREEE (reference sequence). The CDR3 spells CASSNSGRAWEQYF. In DNA form, the CDR3 reads TGTGCCAGCAGCAATAGCGGGAGGGCCTGGGAGCAGTACTTC.

This chain connects TRBV19 to TRBJ1-1; TRBD1 might be the D (5 bases). The CDR3 contains 13 residues. V gave up 1 base and J gave up 5 bases, with 8 bases separating them. The germline V gene has CDR1 LNHDA and CDR2 SQIVND (reference sequence). The CDR3 bases are TGTGCCAGTAGTATAGCAGGGTTGACTGAAGCTTTCTTT. Encoded protein: CASSIAGLTEAFF.

For the CDR3, the DNA is TGTGCCAGCAGCCCGCGGGGGCAGGTCCCTCGGGTGGGCTACACCTTC. Translation gives CASSPRGQVPRVGYTF. V usage is TRBV3-1 (or the pseudogene TRBV3-2) and J usage is TRBJ1-2; D perhaps matches TRBD1 (6 bases). The V gene lost 4 bases and the J gene lost 8 bases, with 23 bases spanning the gap. Per germline, CDR1 LGHDT and CDR2 YNNKEL (reference sequence). The CDR3 is 16 residues long.

The chain uses TRBV6-2 or TRBV6-3 and TRBJ2-1; 15 bases match TRBD2. From germline, CDR1 is MNHEY and CDR2 SVGEGT. With V trimmed by 5 bases and J by 2 bases, 4 bases remained unmatched. The CDR3 runs to 17 residues. CDR3 DNA sequence: TGTGCCAGCAGTCCCGGACTAGCGGGAGGGCCCTACAATGAGCAGTTCTTC. Amino acid sequence: CASSPGLAGGPYNEQFF.

In its sample, this clone was seen a few times. This chain connects TRBV7-2 to TRBJ2-1; the match to TRBD2 covers 8 bases. Germline-derived CDR1 and CDR2 are SGHTA and FQGNSA. CDR3 length: 15 amino acids. V lost 5 bases to trimming and J lost 7 bases; unmatched junction nucleotides: 10. The CDR3 nucleotides are TGTGCCAGCAGCCCTACTAGCGGAGTTGGGAATGAGCAGTTCTTC. This codes for CASSPTSGVGNEQFF.